Listed below are T cell receptor beta chains from one sample, sequenced in a study of T cells after yellow fever vaccination. Each CDR3 protein is one row after TCRdb ran MiXCR on the 5' RACE reads. The table has about 360,000 distinct CDR3 sequences, about 6% seen once. Material: PBMCs, obtained 5 days after the yellow fever booster vaccination. The receptor set was obtained from a man in his thirties or forties who received the YFV17D yellow fever vaccine. The CDR3 runs from the conserved cysteine through the conserved F or W. The D gene is left open where the match is weak. For some rows the clone size is stated as once, few or many, or as a class when expanded; others skip it.

D gene	V gene	J gene	CDR3 length	clone size	CDR3 protein	CDR3 DNA
TRBD2	TRBV5-4	TRBJ2-1	15	few	CASSFGGEKYNEQFF	TGTGCCAGCAGCTTTGGGGGGGAGAAATACAATGAGCAGTTCTTC
.	TRBV29-1	TRBJ2-1	15	many	CSVDRGRQEYNEQFF	TGCAGCGTTGACCGGGGGCGGCAGGAGTACAATGAGCAGTTCTTC
TRBD2	TRBV4-3	TRBJ2-3	16	few	CASSQVAGSSTDTQYF	TGCGCCAGCAGCCAAGTAGCGGGTTCTAGCACAGATACGCAGTATTTT
.	TRBV11-3	TRBJ2-5	15	.	CASNPRARGRETQYF	TGTGCCAGCAACCCGCGGGCTAGGGGACGGGAGACCCAGTACTTC
TRBD1	TRBV5-1	TRBJ1-2	16	many	CASSTGTGYSDYGYTF	TGCGCCAGCAGCACTGGGACAGGCTACTCCGATTATGGCTACACCTTC
TRBD1	TRBV7-6	TRBJ2-5	13	many	CASSKGQGETQYF	TGTGCCAGCAGTAAAGGACAGGGAGAGACCCAGTACTTC
.	TRBV15	TRBJ2-7	13	many	CATSGGWGWEQYF	TGTGCCACCAGCGGCGGGTGGGGATGGGAGCAGTACTTC
.	TRBV28	TRBJ2-2	13	.	CASSFYLFGELFF	TGTGCCAGCAGTTTCTATCTGTTCGGGGAGCTGTTTTTT
TRBD2	TRBV20-1	TRBJ2-1	14	.	CSARESRGGNEQFF	TGCAGTGCTAGAGAATCCCGGGGGGGCAATGAGCAGTTCTTC
.	TRBV5-1	TRBJ1-1	14	many	CASTVFYGGPEAFF	TGCGCCAGCACCGTATTCTACGGAGGGCCTGAAGCTTTCTTT
TRBD2	TRBV29-1	TRBJ2-7	12	many	CSARTSGNEQYF	TGCAGCGCGAGGACTAGCGGGAACGAGCAGTACTTC
TRBD1	TRBV20-1	TRBJ2-1	15	few	CSAPKRQGMGNEQFF	TGCAGTGCTCCAAAGAGACAGGGGATGGGCAATGAGCAGTTCTTC
.	TRBV3-1	TRBJ2-7	13	many	CASSQGRRYEQYF	TGTGCCAGCAGCCAAGGAAGGCGCTACGAGCAGTACTTC
TRBD2	TRBV19	TRBJ2-7	18	.	CASSFAWAETSGTYEQYF	TGTGCCAGTAGTTTTGCGTGGGCTGAGACTAGCGGTACCTACGAGCAGTACTTC
.	TRBV20-1	TRBJ2-5	14	many	CSARVAGVQETQYF	TGCAGTGCTAGAGTGGCAGGGGTCCAAGAGACCCAGTACTTC
.	TRBV20-1	TRBJ2-5	10	many	CSDREETQYF	TGCAGTGACAGGGAAGAGACCCAGTACTTC
.	TRBV9	TRBJ2-3	15	few	CASSVMSGSTDTQYF	TGTGCCAGCAGCGTAATGAGCGGAAGCACAGATACGCAGTATTTT
.	TRBV29-1	TRBJ2-6	15	.	CSVVRWTAGANVLTF	TGCAGCGTCGTGAGGTGGACGGCTGGGGCCAACGTCCTGACTTTC
.	TRBV29-1	TRBJ2-7	13	many	CSVEGLGPSEQYF	TGCAGCGTTGAAGGGCTAGGGCCCTCAGAGCAGTACTTC
.	TRBV9	TRBJ2-5	13	many	CASSVAGIETQYF	TGTGCCAGCAGCGTAGCCGGGATAGAGACCCAGTACTTC
TRBD2	TRBV20-1	TRBJ2-1	15	few	CSAPTPAGKGYEQFF	TGCAGTGCCCCTACCCCAGCGGGAAAGGGGTATGAGCAGTTCTTC
.	TRBV10-3	TRBJ1-5	12	few	CAISEPHQPQHF	TGTGCCATCAGTGAGCCGCATCAGCCCCAGCATTTT
.	TRBV20-1	TRBJ2-5	14	.	CSARGKGAQETQYF	TGCAGTGCTAGAGGGAAGGGAGCGCAAGAGACCCAGTACTTC
TRBD1	TRBV4-3	TRBJ1-1	14	many	CASSQGGQGSQAFF	TGCGCCAGCAGCCAAGGAGGACAGGGCTCTCAAGCTTTCTTT
TRBD1	TRBV6-1	TRBJ1-1	14	.	CASRGQKISAEAFF	TGTGCCAGCAGGGGACAGAAAATTAGCGCTGAAGCTTTCTTT
.	TRBV30	TRBJ2-5	13	.	CAWKTGQQETQYF	TGTGCCTGGAAAACTGGGCAGCAAGAGACCCAGTACTTC
.	TRBV18	TRBJ2-2	15	.	CASSAPGHHTGELFF	TGTGCCAGCTCAGCTCCGGGACACCACACCGGGGAGCTGTTTTTT
.	TRBV11-2	TRBJ2-3	15	few	CASSSPGLYTDTQYF	TGTGCCAGCAGCTCTCCGGGGCTGTACACAGATACGCAGTATTTT
.	TRBV6-1	TRBJ2-2	14	many	CASRVAEVDGELFF	TGTGCCAGCAGGGTAGCGGAAGTGGACGGGGAGCTGTTTTTT
.	TRBV27	TRBJ2-7	12	many	CASTSGRYEQYF	TGTGCCAGCACTTCTGGGCGGTACGAGCAGTACTTC
.	TRBV4-2	TRBJ2-7	14	many	CASSPERAAGEQYF	TGTGCCAGCAGCCCTGAGAGGGCCGCCGGAGAGCAGTACTTC
.	TRBV7-9	TRBJ2-3	13	few	CASSPAVLDTQYF	TGTGCCAGCAGCCCAGCGGTCTTAGATACGCAGTATTTT
.	TRBV3-1	TRBJ2-1	16	.	CASSPAVPGAHNEQFF	TGTGCCAGCAGCCCTGCCGTTCCGGGAGCCCACAATGAGCAGTTCTTC
.	TRBV18	TRBJ2-7	14	.	CASSQRGSGDEQYF	TGTGCCAGCTCACAACGGGGATCCGGGGACGAGCAGTACTTC
.	TRBV15	TRBJ2-4	10	few	CATTRPIQYF	TGTGCCACCACCCGTCCTATTCAGTACTTC
.	TRBV6-1	TRBJ2-7	15	.	CASSPLVPVTYEQYF	TGTGCCAGCAGTCCACTGGTACCCGTTACCTACGAGCAGTACTTC
.	TRBV7-8	TRBJ1-1	16	many	CASSLVPREGSTEAFF	TGTGCCAGCAGCTTAGTCCCACGGGAGGGTTCCACTGAAGCTTTCTTT
.	TRBV30	TRBJ1-5	14	.	CAWSGDGPNQPQHF	TGTGCCTGGAGTGGGGACGGACCCAATCAGCCCCAGCATTTT
.	TRBV29-1	TRBJ2-7	12	many	CSVSRGDHEQYF	TGCAGCGTTTCTAGGGGCGACCACGAGCAGTACTTC
.	TRBV9	TRBJ2-1	16	.	CASTRREALTTNEQFF	TGTGCCAGCACCCGAAGGGAGGCGCTTACGACCAATGAGCAGTTCTTC
TRBD2	TRBV10-3	TRBJ2-3	17	many	CAISEGTSGRATDTQYF	TGTGCCATCAGTGAAGGAACTAGCGGGAGGGCCACAGATACGCAGTATTTT
.	TRBV18	TRBJ2-4	15	many	CASSPGQTRGDIQYF	TGTGCCAGCTCACCGGGACAAACACGGGGGGACATTCAGTACTTC
TRBD2	TRBV24-1	TRBJ2-1	19	few	CATSDLDLAGRGSYNEQFF	TGTGCCACCAGTGATTTGGACCTAGCGGGAAGGGGTTCCTACAATGAGCAGTTCTTC
.	TRBV7-2	TRBJ2-7	14	many	CASSADQGLGEQYF	TGTGCCAGCAGCGCAGACCAGGGGCTAGGCGAGCAGTACTTC
.	TRBV30	TRBJ1-2	13	few	CAWGTGLNYGYTF	TGTGCCTGGGGTACGGGCCTGAACTATGGCTACACCTTC
.	TRBV29-1	TRBJ2-1	14	many	CSVLENQGYNEQFF	TGCAGCGTTTTAGAAAATCAGGGTTACAATGAGCAGTTCTTC
TRBD2	TRBV7-9	TRBJ2-5	16	.	CASSPPRLAGRETQYF	TGTGCCAGCAGCCCCCCCAGGCTAGCGGGGAGGGAGACCCAGTACTTC
.	TRBV5-1	TRBJ1-2	12	few	CASRPPGPGYTF	TGCGCCAGCAGACCCCCGGGGCCCGGCTACACCTTC
TRBD2	TRBV12-3/TRBV12-4	TRBJ2-5	15	many	CASSFASGNQETQYF	TGTGCCAGCAGTTTTGCTAGCGGGAACCAAGAGACCCAGTACTTC
.	TRBV29-1	TRBJ2-3	8	many	CSGDTQYF	TGCAGCGGAGATACGCAGTATTTT
TRBD2	TRBV20-1	TRBJ2-1	15	.	CSASGSSGSSNEQFF	TGCAGTGCTAGCGGTTCTAGCGGGAGTTCCAATGAGCAGTTCTTC
TRBD2	TRBV30	TRBJ2-3	15	.	CAWSGLAGARDTQYF	TGTGCCTGGAGTGGACTAGCGGGAGCGAGAGATACGCAGTATTTT
.	TRBV4-3	TRBJ2-7	14	many	CASSQDLGDYEQYF	TGCGCCAGCAGCCAAGATCTGGGGGACTACGAGCAGTACTTC
.	TRBV7-2	TRBJ2-3	14	.	CASSLAMRADTQYF	TGTGCCAGCAGCTTAGCTATGAGGGCCGATACGCAGTATTTT
.	TRBV20-1	TRBJ2-1	10	.	CSGWGNEQFF	TGCAGTGGCTGGGGCAATGAGCAGTTCTTC